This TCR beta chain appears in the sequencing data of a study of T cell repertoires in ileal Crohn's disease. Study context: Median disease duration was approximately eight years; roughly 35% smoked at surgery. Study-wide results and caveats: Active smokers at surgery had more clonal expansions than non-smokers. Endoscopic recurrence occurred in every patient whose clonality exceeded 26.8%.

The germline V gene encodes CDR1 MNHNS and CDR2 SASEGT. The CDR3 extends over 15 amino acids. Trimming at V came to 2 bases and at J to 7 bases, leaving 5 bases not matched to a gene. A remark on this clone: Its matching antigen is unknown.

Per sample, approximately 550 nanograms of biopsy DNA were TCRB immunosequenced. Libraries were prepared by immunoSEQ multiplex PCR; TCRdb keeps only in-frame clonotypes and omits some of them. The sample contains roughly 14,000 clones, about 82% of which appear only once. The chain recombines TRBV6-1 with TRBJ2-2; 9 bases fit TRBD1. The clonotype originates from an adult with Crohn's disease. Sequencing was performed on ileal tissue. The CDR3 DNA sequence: TGTGCCAGCAGTGAAACGGGACAGGGTATCGGGGAGCTGTTTTTT. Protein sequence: CASSETGQGIGELFF.